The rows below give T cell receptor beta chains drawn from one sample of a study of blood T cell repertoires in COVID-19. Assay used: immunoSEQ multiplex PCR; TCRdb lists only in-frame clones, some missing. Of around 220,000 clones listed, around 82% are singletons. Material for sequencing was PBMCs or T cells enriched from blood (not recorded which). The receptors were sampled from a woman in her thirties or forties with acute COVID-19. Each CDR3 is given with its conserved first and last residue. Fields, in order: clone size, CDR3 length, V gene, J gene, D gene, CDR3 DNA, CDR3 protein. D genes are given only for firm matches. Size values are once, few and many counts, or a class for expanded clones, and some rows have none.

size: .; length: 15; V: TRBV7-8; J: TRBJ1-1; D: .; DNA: TGTGCCAGCAGCTTAGATAGAGGTCCTAACACTGAAGCTTTCTTT; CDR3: CASSLDRGPNTEAFF
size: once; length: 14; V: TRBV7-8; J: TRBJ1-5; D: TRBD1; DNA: TGTGCCAGCAGCTTAGGGACAGGGTTTCAGCCCCAGCATTTT; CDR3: CASSLGTGFQPQHF
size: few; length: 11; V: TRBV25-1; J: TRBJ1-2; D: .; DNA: TGTGCCAGCAGTACAGGCTTTGGCTACACCTTC; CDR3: CASSTGFGYTF
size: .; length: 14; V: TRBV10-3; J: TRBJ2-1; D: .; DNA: TGTGCCATCAAACGGGGATACACCGGCAATGAGCAGTTCTTC; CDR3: CAIKRGYTGNEQFF
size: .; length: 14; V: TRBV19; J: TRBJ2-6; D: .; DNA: TGTGCCAGTAGTTCCGTAACTGGGGCCAACGTCCTGACTTTC; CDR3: CASSSVTGANVLTF
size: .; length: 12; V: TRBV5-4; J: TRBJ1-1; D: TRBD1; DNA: TGTGCCAGCAGCTCCGGGACAGGGGAAGCTTTCTTT; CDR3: CASSSGTGEAFF
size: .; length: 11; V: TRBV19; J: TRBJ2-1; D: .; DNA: TGTGCCAGTTCTCTAGTAAATGAGCAGTTCTTC; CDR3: CASSLVNEQFF
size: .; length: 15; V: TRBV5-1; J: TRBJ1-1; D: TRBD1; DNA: TGCGCCAGCAGCCCGGGACAGGGGTTAAACACTGAAGCTTTCTTT; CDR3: CASSPGQGLNTEAFF
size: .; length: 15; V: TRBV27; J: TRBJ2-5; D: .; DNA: TGTGCCAGCAGTTTACGGGCAGGGATTCGAGAGACCCAGTACTTC; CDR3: CASSLRAGIRETQYF
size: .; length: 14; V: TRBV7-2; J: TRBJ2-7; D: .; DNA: TGTGCCAGCAGCTTAGGAGACTTAACCTACGAGCAGTACTTC; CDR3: CASSLGDLTYEQYF
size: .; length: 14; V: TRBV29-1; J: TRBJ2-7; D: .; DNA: TGCAGCGTTGAAGATCCGGCAGGGGTAGACGAGCAGTACTTC; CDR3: CSVEDPAGVDEQYF
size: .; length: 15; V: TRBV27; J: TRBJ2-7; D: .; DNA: TGTGCCAGCAGCAAGTCAGGGGCTCTCCTAAGCGAGCAGTACTTC; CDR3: CASSKSGALLSEQYF
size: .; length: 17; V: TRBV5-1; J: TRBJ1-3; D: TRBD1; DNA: TGCGCCAGCAGCTTGGATGGAGGGGGCCCGTCTGGAAACACCATATATTTT; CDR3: CASSLDGGGPSGNTIYF
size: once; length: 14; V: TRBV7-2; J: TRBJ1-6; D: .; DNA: TGTGCCAGCAGCTTATGGGGCCCTAATTCACCCCTCCACTTT; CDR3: CASSLWGPNSPLHF
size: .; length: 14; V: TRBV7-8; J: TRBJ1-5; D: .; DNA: TGTGCCAGCAGCCCTAGTTCCAGCAATCAGCCCCAGCATTTT; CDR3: CASSPSSSNQPQHF
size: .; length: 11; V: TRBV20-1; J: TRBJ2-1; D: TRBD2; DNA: TGCAGTGCTTCGACTAGCAACGAGCAGTTCTTC; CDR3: CSASTSNEQFF
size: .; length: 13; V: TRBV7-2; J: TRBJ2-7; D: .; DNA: TGTGCCAGCAGCTTGGGACATTTCTACGAGCAGTACTTC; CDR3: CASSLGHFYEQYF
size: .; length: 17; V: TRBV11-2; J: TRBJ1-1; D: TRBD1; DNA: TGTGCCAGCAGCACTGGGACAGGCACCGCCGGGGACACTGAAGCTTTCTTT; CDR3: CASSTGTGTAGDTEAFF
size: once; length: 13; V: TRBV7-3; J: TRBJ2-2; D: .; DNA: TGTGCCAGCAGCTTAATCGTGTCCGGGGAGCTGTTTTTT; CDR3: CASSLIVSGELFF
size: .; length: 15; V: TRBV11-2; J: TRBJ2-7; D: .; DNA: TGTGCCAGCAGCTTAGTGGGCAGATCGAACCACGAGCAGTACTTC; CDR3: CASSLVGRSNHEQYF
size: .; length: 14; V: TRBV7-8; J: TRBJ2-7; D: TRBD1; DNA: TGTGCCAGCAGCCCATCGGGACAGGGAGGAGAGCAGTACTTC; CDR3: CASSPSGQGGEQYF
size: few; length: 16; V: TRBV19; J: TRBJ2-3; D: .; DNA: TGTGCCAGCCATAAGGGGGACGGCAGACGCACAGATACGCAGTATTTT; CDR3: CASHKGDGRRTDTQYF
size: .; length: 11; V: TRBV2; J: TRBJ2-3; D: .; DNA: TGTGCCAGCAGTATAACAGATACGCAGTATTTT; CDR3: CASSITDTQYF
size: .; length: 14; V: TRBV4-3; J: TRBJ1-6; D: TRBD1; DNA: TGCGCCAGCAGCCAGGGGACAGTTAATTCACCCCTCCACTTT; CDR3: CASSQGTVNSPLHF
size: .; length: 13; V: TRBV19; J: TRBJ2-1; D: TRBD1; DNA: TGTGCCAGTAGTATCCGAGACAGGGGTGGCGAGTTCTTC; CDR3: CASSIRDRGGEFF
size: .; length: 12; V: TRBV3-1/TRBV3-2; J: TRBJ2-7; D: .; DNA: TGTGCCAGCAGCCACGGGGAAAGCGAGCAGTACTTC; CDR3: CASSHGESEQYF
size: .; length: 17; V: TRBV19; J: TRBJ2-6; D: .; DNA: TGTGCCAGTAGTATAAGCCTTAGTAACTCTGGGGCCAACGTCCTGACTTTC; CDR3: CASSISLSNSGANVLTF
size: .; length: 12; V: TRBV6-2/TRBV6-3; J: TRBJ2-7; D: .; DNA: TGTGCCAGCAGCCTCCACCAGGGAGAGCAGTACTTC; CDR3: CASSLHQGEQYF
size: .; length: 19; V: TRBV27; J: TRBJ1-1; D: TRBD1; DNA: TGTGCCAGCAGTTTAGATAAGCGGGGACAGGGAAGTAAGTTTACTGAAGCTTTCTTT; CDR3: CASSLDKRGQGSKFTEAFF
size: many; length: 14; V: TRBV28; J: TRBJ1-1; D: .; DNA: TGTGCCAGCAGTTTCGGTCAGGTTAACACTGAAGCTTTCTTT; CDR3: CASSFGQVNTEAFF
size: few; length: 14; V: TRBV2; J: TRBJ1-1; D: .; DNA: TGTGCCAGCAGTGATGGGGCGACGAACACTGAAGCTTTCTTT; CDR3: CASSDGATNTEAFF
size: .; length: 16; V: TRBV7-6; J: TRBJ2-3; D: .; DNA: TGTGCCAGCAGCTTAAATGGCAGGGAGGCCGGGGGAGGGCAGTATTTT; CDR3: CASSLNGREAGGGQYF
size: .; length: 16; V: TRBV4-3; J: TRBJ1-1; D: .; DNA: TGCGCCAGCAGCCAGTCGGGGGGCAGTATGAACACTGAAGCTTTCTTT; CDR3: CASSQSGGSMNTEAFF
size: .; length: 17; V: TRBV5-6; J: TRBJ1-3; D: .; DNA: TGTGCCAGCAGCTGGCCCCCGGGGTCCCGCTCTGGAAACACCATATATTTT; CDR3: CASSWPPGSRSGNTIYF
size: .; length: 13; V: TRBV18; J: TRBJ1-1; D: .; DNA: TGTGCCAGCTCACCACCCTCCCGGACAGAAGCTTTCTTT; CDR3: CASSPPSRTEAFF
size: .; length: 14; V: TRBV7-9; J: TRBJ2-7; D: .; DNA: TGTGCCAGCAGCTTGGGAGCTAGCCAGTACGAGCAGTACTTC; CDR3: CASSLGASQYEQYF
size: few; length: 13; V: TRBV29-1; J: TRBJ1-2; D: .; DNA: TGCAGCGTTGAAGATGGGACTCCAGCGGGCTACACCTTC; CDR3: CSVEDGTPAGYTF
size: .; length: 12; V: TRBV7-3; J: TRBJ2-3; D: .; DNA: TGTGCCAGCAGCATACGAGTAGATACGCAGTATTTT; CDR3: CASSIRVDTQYF
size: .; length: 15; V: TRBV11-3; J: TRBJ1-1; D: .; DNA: TGTGCCAGCAGCAAAGGGCGGGGTAGGGACACTGAAGCTTTCTTT; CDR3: CASSKGRGRDTEAFF
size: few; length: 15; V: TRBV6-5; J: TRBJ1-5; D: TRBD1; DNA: TGTGCCAGCAGGATAACAGGGGAAGGCAATCAGCCCCAGCATTTT; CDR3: CASRITGEGNQPQHF
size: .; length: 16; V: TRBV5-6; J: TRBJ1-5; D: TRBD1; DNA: TGTGCCAGCAGCTTCTCGGGACAGGGGGTACGGCAGCCCCAGCATTTT; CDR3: CASSFSGQGVRQPQHF
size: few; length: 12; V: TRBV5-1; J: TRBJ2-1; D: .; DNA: TGCGCCAGCAGCGCAGACAGGAGGGAGCAGTTCTTC; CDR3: CASSADRREQFF
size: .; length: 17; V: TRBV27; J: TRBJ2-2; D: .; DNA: TGTGCCAGCAGTTTATCTCGGGACACCACGAACACCGGGGAGCTGTTTTTT; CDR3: CASSLSRDTTNTGELFF
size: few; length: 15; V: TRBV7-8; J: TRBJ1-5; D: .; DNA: TGTGCCAGCAGCTTAGCCCCGGCAGCGAATCAGCCCCAGCATTTT; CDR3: CASSLAPAANQPQHF
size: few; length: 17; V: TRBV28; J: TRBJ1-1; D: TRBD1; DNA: TGTGCCAGCAGGGCGGAACTGGGAGACAGGGGTGGGACTGAAGCTTTCTTT; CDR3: CASRAELGDRGGTEAFF
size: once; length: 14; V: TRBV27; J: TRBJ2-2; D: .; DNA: TGTGCCAGCAGTTTATGGGCCAGCACCGGGGAGCTGTTTTTT; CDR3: CASSLWASTGELFF
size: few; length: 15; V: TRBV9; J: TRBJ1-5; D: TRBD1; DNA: TGTGCCAGCAGCTTGACAGGGGCATCGGAACAGCCCCAGCATTTT; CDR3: CASSLTGASEQPQHF
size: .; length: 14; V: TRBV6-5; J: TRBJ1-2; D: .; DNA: TGTGCCAGCCGACCTAGTGGGGCGGCGGTCGGCTACACCTTC; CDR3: CASRPSGAAVGYTF
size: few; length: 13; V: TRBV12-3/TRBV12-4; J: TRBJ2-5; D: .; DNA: TGTGCCAGCAGTTTGGGGGCTAGCGGGACCCAGTACTTC; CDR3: CASSLGASGTQYF
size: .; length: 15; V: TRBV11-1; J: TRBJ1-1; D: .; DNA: TGTGCCAGCAGCTTAGCTCTGGAGGCGCGCACTGAAGCTTTCTTT; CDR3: CASSLALEARTEAFF
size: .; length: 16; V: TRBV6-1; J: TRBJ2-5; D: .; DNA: TGTGCCAGCAGTGAAGGGTCTTTGTCCCGGTCTGAGACCCAGTACTTC; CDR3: CASSEGSLSRSETQYF
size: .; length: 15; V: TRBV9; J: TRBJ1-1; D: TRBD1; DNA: TGTGCCAGCAGCGCTGACAGGGAATTGCGCACTGAAGCTTTCTTT; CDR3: CASSADRELRTEAFF